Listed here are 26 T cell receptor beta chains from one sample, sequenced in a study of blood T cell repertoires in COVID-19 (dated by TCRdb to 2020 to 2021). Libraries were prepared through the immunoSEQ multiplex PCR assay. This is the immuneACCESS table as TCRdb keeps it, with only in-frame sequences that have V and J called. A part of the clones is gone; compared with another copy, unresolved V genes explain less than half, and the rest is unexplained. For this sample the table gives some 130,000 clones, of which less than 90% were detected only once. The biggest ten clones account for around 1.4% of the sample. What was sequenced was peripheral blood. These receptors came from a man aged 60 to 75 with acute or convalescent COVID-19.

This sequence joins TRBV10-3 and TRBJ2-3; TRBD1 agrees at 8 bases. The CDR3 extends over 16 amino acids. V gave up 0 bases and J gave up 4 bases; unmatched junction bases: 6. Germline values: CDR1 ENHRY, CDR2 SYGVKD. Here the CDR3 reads CAISESPGGYADTQYF. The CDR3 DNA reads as TGTGCCATCAGTGAGTCACCAGGGGGCTACGCAGATACGCAGTATTTT.

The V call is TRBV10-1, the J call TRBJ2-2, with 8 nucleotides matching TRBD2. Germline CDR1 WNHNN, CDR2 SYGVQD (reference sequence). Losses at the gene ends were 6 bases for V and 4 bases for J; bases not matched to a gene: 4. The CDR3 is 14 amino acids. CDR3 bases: TGCGCCAGCAGACCTAGCGGGCCCACCGGGGAGCTGTTTTTT. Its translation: CASRPSGPTGELFF.

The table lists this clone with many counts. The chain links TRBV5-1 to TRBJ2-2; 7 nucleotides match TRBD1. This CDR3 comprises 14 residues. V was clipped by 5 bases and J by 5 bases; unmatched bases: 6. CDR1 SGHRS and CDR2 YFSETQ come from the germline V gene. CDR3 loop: CASRTGSDTGELFF. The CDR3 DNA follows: TGCGCCAGCAGGACAGGGAGTGATACCGGGGAGCTGTTTTTT. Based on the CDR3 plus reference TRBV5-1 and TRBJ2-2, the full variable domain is KAGVTQTPRYLIKTRGQQVTLSCSPISGHRSVSWYQQTPGQGLQFLFEYFSETQRNKGNFPGRFSGRQFSNSRSEMNVSTLELGDSALYLCASRTGSDTGELFFGEGSRLTVL.

Written as DNA, the CDR3 is TGTGCCAGCAGCTTGGTCTCAGGCTCCTACGAGCAGTACTTC. This codes for CASSLVSGSYEQYF. The chain employs TRBV5-8 and TRBJ2-7; D unresolved. The CDR3 runs 14 residues. V was trimmed by 0 bases and J by 0 bases, leaving 7 bases between them. Germline CDR1 and CDR2: SGHTS and YDEGEE.

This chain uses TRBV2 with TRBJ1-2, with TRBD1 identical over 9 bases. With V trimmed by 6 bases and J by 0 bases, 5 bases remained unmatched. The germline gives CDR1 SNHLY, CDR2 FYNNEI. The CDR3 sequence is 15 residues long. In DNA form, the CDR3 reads TGTGCCAGCAGCCAGGACAGGGGCCCTAACTATGGCTACACCTTC. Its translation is CASSQDRGPNYGYTF.

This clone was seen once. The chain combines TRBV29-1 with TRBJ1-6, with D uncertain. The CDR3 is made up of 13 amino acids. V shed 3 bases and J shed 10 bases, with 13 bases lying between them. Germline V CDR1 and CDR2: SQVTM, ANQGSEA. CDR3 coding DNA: TGCAGCGTTGAGCTCGCACGAGGCTCACCCCTCCACTTT. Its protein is CSVELARGSPLHF.

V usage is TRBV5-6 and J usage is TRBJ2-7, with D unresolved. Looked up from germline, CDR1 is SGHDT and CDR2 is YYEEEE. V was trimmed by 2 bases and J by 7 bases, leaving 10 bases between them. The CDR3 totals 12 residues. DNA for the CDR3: TGTGCCAGCAGCTTCCAGGCCCTAGAGCAGTACTTC. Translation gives CASSFQALEQYF.

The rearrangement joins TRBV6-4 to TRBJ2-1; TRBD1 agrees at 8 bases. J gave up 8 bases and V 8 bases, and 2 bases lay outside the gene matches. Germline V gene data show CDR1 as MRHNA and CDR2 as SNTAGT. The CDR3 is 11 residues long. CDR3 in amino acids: CASGQGYEQFF. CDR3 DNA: TGTGCCAGCGGACAGGGCTATGAGCAGTTCTTC.

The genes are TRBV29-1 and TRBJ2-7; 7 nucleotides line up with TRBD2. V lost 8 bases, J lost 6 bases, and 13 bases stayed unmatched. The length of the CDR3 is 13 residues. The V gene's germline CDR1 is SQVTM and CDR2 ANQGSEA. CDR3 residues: CSYPNGGWGEQYF. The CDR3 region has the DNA TGCAGCTACCCGAACGGGGGGTGGGGCGAGCAGTACTTC.

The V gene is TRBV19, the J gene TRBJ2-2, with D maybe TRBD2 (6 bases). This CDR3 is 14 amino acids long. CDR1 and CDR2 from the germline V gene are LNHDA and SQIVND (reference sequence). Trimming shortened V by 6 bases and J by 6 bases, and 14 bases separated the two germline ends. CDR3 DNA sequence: TGTGCCAGTAGGGAGGCGGGAAAGGCCGGGGAGCTGTTTTTT. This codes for CASREAGKAGELFF. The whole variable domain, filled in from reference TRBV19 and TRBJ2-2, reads DGGITQSPKYLFRKEGQNVTLSCEQNLNHDAMYWYRQDPGQGLRLIYYSQIVNDFQKGDIAEGYSVSREKKESFPLTVTSAQKNPTAFYLCASREAGKAGELFFGEGSRLTVL.

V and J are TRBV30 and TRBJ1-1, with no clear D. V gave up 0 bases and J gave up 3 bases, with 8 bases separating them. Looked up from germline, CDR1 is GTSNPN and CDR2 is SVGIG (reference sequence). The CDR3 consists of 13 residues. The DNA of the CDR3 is TGTGCCTGGAGTGTACGAGTTTACACTGAAGCTTTCTTT. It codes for CAWSVRVYTEAFF.

The CDR3: CATSEPQGRETQYF. CDR3 in DNA: TGTGCCACCAGTGAGCCACAGGGACGAGAGACCCAGTACTTC. The J gene is TRBJ2-5, the V gene TRBV24-1, with D possibly matching TRBD1 (6 bases). Germline assignment: CDR1 KGHDR and CDR2 SFDVKD. V shed 4 bases and J shed 4 bases, with 12 bases lying between them. The CDR3 totals 14 residues.

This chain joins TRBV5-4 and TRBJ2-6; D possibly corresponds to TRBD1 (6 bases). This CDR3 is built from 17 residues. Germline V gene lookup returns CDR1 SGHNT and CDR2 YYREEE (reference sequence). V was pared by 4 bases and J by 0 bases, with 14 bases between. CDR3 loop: CASSAGQFSSGANVLTF. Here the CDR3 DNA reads TGTGCCAGCAGCGCCGGACAGTTCAGCTCTGGGGCCAACGTCCTGACTTTC.

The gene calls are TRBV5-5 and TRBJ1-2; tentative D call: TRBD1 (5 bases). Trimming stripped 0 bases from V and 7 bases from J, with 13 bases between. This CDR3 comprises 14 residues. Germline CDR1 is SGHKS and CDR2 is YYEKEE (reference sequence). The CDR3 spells CASSLGGVQGGYTF. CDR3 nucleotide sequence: TGTGCCAGCAGCTTGGGGGGTGTTCAGGGTGGCTACACCTTC.

CDR3 residues: CASRATVTREQYF. CDR3 coding DNA: TGTGCCAGCAGAGCTACGGTGACCAGGGAGCAGTACTTC. The rearrangement joins TRBV12-3 or TRBV12-4 to TRBJ2-7; no firm D call. Trimming stripped 6 bases from V and 7 bases from J, with 16 bases between. The CDR3 consists of 13 residues.

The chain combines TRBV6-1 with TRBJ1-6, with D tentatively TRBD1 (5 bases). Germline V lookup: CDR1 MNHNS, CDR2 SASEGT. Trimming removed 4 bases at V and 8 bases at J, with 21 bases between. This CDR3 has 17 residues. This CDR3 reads CASSVVPTASRHSPLHF. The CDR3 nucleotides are TGTGCCAGCAGTGTCGTGCCGACAGCCAGCCGGCATTCACCCCTCCACTTT.

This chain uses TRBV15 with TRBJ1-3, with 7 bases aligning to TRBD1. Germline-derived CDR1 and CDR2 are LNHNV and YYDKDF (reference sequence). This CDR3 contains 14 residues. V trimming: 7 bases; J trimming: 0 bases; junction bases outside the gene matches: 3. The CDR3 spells CATMTGRSGNTIYF. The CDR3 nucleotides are TGTGCCACCATGACAGGGCGCTCTGGAAACACCATATATTTT.

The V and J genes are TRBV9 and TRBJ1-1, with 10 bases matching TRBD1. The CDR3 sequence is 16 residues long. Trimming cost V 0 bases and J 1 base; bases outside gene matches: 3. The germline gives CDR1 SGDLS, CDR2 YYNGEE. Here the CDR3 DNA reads TGTGCCAGCAGCGTAGGGGGACAGGGGTCGAACACTGAAGCTTTCTTT. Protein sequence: CASSVGGQGSNTEAFF.

CDR3 DNA: TGTGCCAGCAGCGGGGGGGGCGTCTCCTACAATGAGCAGTTCTTC. This translates into CASSGGGVSYNEQFF. This chain joins TRBV5-4 and TRBJ2-1, with TRBD2 as a possible D gene (7 bases). The V end lost 4 bases, the J end lost 0 bases, and 11 bases lay between the germline ends. Germline V gives CDR1 SGHNT, CDR2 YYREEE (reference sequence). CDR3 size: 15 residues.

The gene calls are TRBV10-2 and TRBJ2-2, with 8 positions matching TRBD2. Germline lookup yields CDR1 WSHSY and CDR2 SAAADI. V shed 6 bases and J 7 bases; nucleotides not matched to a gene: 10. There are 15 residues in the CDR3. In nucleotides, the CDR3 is TGCGCCAGCAGGGAAATCGGGAGGGGCGGCGGGGAGCTGTTTTTT. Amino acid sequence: CASREIGRGGGELFF.

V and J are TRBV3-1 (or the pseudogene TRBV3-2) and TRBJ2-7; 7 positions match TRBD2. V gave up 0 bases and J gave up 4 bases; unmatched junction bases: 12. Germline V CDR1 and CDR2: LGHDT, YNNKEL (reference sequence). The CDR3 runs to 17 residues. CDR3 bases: TGTGCCAGCAGCCAAGATTACCGGAGGGAGGGCCCGTACGAGCAGTACTTC. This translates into CASSQDYRREGPYEQYF.

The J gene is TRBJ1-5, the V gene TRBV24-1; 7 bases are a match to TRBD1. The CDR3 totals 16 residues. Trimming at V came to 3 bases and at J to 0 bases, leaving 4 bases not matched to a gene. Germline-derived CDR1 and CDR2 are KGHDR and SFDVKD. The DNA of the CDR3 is TGTGCCACCAGTGATGTCCGGGACAGTAGCAATCAGCCCCAGCATTTT. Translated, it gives CATSDVRDSSNQPQHF.

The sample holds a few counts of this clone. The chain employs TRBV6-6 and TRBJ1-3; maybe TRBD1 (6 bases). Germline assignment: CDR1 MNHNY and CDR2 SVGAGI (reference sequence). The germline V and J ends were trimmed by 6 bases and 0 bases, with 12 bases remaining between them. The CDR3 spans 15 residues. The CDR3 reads CASSHRAGSGNTIYF. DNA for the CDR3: TGTGCCAGCAGCCACAGGGCCGGCTCTGGAAACACCATATATTTT.

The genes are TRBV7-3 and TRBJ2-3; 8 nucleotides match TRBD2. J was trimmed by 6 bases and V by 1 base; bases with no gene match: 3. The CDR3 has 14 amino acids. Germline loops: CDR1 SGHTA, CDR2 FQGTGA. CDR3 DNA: TGTGCCAGCAGCTTAAGGTCTAGCGGGGATACGCAGTATTTT. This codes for CASSLRSSGDTQYF.

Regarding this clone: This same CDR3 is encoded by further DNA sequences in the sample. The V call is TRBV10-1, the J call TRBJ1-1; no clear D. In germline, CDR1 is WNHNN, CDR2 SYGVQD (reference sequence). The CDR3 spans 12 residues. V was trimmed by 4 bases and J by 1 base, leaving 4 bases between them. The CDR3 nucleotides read TGCGCCAGCAGTGGCGGGAACACTGAAGCTTTCTTT. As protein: CASSGGNTEAFF.

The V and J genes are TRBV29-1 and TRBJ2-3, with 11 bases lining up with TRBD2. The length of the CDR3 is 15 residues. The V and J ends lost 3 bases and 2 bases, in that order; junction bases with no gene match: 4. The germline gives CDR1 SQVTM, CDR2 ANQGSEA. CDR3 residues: CSVDGTSGSTDTQYF. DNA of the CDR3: TGCAGCGTTGATGGGACTAGCGGATCCACAGATACGCAGTATTTT.